Following are 3 T cell receptor beta chains from one sample sequenced in a study of cytomegalovirus exposure and HLA in healthy donors. This PCR relied on a set of 60 Vbeta primers and 13 Jbeta primers. The repertoire was sequenced with immunoSEQ multiplex PCR; TCRdb's copy has only in-frame clones and lacks some. Of about 180,000 clones listed, 84% are singletons. The sequenced sample consisted of PBMCs. The receptors were gathered from a man aged 30 to 39 in good health and CMV-seronegative.

A few counts support this clone. The gene calls are TRBV7-9 and TRBJ1-4; 7 positions match TRBD1. The germline V gene has CDR1 SEHNR and CDR2 FQNEAQ (reference sequence). The CDR3 is made up of 16 amino acids. Unmatched junction bases numbered 13, after V lost 4 bases and J lost 8 bases. CDR3 DNA: TGTGCCAGCAGCTCTAAACGACAGGGCAACAAGGAAAAACTGTTTTTT. This codes for CASSSKRQGNKEKLFF.

The chain has TRBV5-8 and TRBJ2-7; tentatively, D is TRBD2 (6 bases). V shed 2 bases and J shed 2 bases, with 14 bases lying between them. Per the germline V gene, CDR1 is SGHTS and CDR2 is YDEGEE. The CDR3 has 15 residues. The CDR3 nucleotides read TGTGCCAGCAGCTTCGCCGGGACTGAAGCCTACGAGCAGTACTTC. Its translation: CASSFAGTEAYEQYF. The full variable domain, completed using reference TRBV5-8 and TRBJ2-7, is EAGVTQSPTHLIKTRGQQATLRCSPISGHTSVYWYQQALGLGLQFLLWYDEGEERNRGNFPPRFSGRQFPNYSSELNVNALELEDSALYLCASSFAGTEAYEQYFGPGTRLTVT.

This chain connects TRBV7-9 to TRBJ2-7, with TRBD1 matching over 10 bases. The CDR3 consists of 14 residues. V lost 4 bases and J lost 5; bases outside the gene matches: 5. In germline, CDR1 is SEHNR, CDR2 FQNEAQ (reference sequence). In DNA form, the CDR3 reads TGTGCCAGCAGCTCGGGACAGGGGAGGAACGAGCAGTACTTC. It translates to CASSSGQGRNEQYF.